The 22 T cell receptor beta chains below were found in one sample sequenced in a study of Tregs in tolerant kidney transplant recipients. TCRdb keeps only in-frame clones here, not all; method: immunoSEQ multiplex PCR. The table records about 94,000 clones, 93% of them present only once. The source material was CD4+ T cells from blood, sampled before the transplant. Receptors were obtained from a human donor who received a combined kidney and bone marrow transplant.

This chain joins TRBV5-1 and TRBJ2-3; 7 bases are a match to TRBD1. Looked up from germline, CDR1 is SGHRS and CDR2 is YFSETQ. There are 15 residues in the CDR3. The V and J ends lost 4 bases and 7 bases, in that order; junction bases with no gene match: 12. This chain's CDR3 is CASSPRDRGLYTQYF. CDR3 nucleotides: TGCGCCAGCAGCCCCCGGGACAGAGGGTTGTATACGCAGTATTTT.

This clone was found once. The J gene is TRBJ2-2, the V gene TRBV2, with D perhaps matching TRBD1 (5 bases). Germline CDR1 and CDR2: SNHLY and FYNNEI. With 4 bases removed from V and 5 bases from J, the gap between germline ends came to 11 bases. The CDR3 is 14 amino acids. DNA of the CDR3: TGTGCCAGCAGTGGTGACAGACAGACCGGGGAGCTGTTTTTT. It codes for CASSGDRQTGELFF. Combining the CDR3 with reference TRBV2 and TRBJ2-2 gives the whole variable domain EPEVTQTPSHQVTQMGQEVILRCVPISNHLYFYWYRQILGQKVEFLVSFYNNEISEKSEIFDDQFSVERPDGSNFTLKIRSTKLEDSAMYFCASSGDRQTGELFFGEGSRLTVL.

CDR3 coding DNA: TGTGCCAGCAGCTTAGGACTGAGCACAGATACGCAGTATTTT. This sequence encodes CASSLGLSTDTQYF. The chain uses TRBV11-2 and TRBJ2-3; D is undetermined. CDR1 is SGHAT, CDR2 FQNNGV, per germline. This CDR3 is built from 14 residues. V was clipped by 1 base and J by 0 bases, with 5 bases between them.

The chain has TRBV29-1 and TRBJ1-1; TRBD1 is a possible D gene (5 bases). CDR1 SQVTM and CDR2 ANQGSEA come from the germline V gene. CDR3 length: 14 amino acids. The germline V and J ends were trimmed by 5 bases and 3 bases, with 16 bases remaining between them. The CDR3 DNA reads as TGCAGCGTTCATCCCACGGGGGTCGACACTGAAGCTTTCTTT. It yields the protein CSVHPTGVDTEAFF.

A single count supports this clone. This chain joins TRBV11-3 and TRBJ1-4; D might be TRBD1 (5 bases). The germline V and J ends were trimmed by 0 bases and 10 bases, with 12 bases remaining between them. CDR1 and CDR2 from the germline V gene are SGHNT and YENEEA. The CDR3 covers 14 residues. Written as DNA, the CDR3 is TGTGCCAGCAGCTTAGACAGGGCTTGGGGAAAACTGTTTTTT. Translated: CASSLDRAWGKLFF.

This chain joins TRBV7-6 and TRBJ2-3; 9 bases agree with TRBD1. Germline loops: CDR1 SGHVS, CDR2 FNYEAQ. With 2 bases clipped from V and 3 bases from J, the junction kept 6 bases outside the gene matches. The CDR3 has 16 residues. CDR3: CASSLKIGTGTDTQYF. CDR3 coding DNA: TGTGCCAGCAGCTTAAAAATCGGGACAGGGACAGATACGCAGTATTTT.

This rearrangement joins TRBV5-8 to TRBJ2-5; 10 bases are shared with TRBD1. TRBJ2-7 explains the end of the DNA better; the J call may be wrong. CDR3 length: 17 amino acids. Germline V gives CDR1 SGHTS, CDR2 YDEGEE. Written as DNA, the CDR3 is TGTGCCAGCAGCTTGGGTTTGAAGACAGGGGGCCGATACGAGCAGTACTTC. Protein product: CASSLGLKTGGRYEQYF.

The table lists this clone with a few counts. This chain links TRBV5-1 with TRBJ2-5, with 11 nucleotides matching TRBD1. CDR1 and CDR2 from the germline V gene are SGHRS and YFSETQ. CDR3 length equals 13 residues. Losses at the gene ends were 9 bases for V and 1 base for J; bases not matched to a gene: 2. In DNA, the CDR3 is TGCGCCACGGGACAGGGGGTCCAAGAGACCCAGTACTTC. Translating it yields CATGQGVQETQYF.

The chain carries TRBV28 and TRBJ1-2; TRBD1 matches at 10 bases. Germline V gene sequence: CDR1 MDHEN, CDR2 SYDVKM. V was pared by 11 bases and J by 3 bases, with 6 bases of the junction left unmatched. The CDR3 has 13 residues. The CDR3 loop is CAYRDRGHYGYTF. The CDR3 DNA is TGTGCCTACAGGGACAGGGGACACTATGGCTACACCTTC.

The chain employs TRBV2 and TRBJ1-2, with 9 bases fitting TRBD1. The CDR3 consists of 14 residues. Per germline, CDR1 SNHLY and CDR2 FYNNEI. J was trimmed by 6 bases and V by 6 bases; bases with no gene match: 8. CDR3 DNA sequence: TGTGCCAGCAGCTGGGGACAGGGAGGAGATGGCTACACCTTC. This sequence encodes CASSWGQGGDGYTF. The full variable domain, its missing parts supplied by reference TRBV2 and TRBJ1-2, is EPEVTQTPSHQVTQMGQEVILRCVPISNHLYFYWYRQILGQKVEFLVSFYNNEISEKSEIFDDQFSVERPDGSNFTLKIRSTKLEDSAMYFCASSWGQGGDGYTFGSGTRLTVV.

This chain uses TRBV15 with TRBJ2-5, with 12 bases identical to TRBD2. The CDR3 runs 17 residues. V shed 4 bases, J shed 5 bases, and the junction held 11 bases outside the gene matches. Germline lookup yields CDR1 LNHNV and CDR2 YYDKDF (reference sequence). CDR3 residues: CATSTTGLAGFMETQYF. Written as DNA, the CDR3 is TGTGCCACCAGCACTACCGGACTAGCGGGGTTTATGGAGACCCAGTACTTC.

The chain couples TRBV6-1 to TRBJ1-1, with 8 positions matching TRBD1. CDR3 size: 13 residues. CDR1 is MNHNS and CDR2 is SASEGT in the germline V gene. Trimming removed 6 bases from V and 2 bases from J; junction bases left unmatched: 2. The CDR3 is CASSDRGNTEAFF. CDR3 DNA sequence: TGTGCCAGCAGCGACAGGGGAAACACTGAAGCTTTCTTT.

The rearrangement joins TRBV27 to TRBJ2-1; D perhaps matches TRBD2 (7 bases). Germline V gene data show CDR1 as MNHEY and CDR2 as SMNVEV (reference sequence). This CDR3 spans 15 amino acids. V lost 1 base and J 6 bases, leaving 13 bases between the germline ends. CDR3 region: CASSLWGGLGNEQFF. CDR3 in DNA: TGTGCCAGCAGTTTATGGGGGGGGCTGGGCAATGAGCAGTTCTTC.

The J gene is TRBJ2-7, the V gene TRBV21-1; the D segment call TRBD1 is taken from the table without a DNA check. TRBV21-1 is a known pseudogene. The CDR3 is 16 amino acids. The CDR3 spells CASTPRQRRFTYEQYF. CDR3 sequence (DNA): TGTGCCAGCACCCCGAGACAGAGACGATTTACCTACGAGCAGTACTTC.

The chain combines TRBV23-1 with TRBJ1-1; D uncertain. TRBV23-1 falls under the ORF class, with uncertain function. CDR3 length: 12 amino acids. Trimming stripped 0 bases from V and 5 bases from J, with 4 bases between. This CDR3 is CASSQSGTEAFF. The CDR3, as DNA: TGCGCCAGCAGTCAATCCGGGACTGAAGCTTTCTTT.

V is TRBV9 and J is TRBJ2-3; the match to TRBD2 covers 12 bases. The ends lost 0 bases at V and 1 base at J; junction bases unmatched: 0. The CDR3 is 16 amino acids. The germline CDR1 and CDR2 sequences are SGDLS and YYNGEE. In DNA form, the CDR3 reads TGTGCCAGCAGCGTAGGACTAGCGGGGGGCACAGATACGCAGTATTTT. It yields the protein CASSVGLAGGTDTQYF.

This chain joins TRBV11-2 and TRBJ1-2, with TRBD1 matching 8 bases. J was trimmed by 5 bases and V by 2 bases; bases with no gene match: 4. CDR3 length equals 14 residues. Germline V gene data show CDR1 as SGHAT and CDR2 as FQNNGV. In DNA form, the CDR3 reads TGTGCCAGCAGCTTATCAGGGGGCGGGTATGGCTACACCTTC. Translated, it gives CASSLSGGGYGYTF.

The CDR3 region is CASKGQTYEQYF. As DNA, the CDR3 is TGTGCCAGTAAGGGACAGACCTACGAGCAGTACTTC. The chain has TRBV19 and TRBJ2-7, with TRBD1 matching 7 bases. Germline lookup yields CDR1 LNHDA and CDR2 SQIVND (reference sequence). The CDR3 is 12 residues long. V shed 7 bases and J 2 bases; nucleotides not matched to a gene: 2.

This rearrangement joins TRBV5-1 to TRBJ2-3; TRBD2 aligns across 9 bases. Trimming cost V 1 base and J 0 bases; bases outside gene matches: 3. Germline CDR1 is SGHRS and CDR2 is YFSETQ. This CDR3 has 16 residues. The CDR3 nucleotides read TGCGCCAGCAGCTTGCCGGGACTAGCTAGCACAGATACGCAGTATTTT. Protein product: CASSLPGLASTDTQYF.

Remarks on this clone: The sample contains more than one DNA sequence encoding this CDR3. In DNA, the CDR3 is TGTGCCAGCAGCTCCAGCGGGAGAGAGACCCAGTACTTC. It specifies CASSSSGRETQYF. The chain recombines TRBV7-2 with TRBJ2-5; 8 bases agree with TRBD2. CDR1 SGHTA and CDR2 FQGNSA come from the germline V gene. With V trimmed by 4 bases and J by 4 bases, 2 bases remained unmatched. This CDR3 contains 13 residues.

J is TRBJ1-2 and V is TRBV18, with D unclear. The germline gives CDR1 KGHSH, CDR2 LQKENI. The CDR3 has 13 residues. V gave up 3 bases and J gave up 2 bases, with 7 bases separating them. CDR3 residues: CASSPGVNYGYTF. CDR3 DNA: TGTGCCAGCTCACCCGGGGTAAACTATGGCTACACCTTC.

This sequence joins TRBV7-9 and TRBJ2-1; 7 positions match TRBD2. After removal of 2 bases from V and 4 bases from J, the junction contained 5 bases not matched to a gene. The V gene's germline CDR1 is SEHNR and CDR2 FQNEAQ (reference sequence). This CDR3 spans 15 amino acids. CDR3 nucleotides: TGTGCCAGCAGCTTATCACAGCGGGATTACAATGAGCAGTTCTTC. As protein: CASSLSQRDYNEQFF.